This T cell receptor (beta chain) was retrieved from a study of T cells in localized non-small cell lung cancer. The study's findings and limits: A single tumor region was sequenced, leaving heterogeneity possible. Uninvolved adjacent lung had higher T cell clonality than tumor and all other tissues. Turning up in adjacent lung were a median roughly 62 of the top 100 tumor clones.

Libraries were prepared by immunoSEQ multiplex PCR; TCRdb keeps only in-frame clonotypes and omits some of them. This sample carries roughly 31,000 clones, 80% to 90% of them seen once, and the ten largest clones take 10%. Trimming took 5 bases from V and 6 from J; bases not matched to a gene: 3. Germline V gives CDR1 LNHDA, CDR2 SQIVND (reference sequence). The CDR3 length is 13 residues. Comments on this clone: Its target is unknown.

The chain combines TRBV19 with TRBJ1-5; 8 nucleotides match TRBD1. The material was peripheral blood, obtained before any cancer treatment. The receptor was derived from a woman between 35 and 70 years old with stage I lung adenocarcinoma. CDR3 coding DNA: TGTGCCAGTAGTCAGGGGGCGAGTCAGCCCCAGCATTTT. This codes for CASSQGASQPQHF. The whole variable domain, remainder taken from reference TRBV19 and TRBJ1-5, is DGGITQSPKYLFRKEGQNVTLSCEQNLNHDAMYWYRQDPGQGLRLIYYSQIVNDFQKGDIAEGYSVSREKKESFPLTVTSAQKNPTAFYLCASSQGASQPQHFGDGTRLSIL.